This TCR beta chain was sequenced during a study of T cells expressing NK-cell markers. This CDR3 comprises 15 residues. Germline V gene data show CDR1 as SEHNR and CDR2 as FQNEAQ (reference sequence). Turning to this clonotype: Its specificity is not known.

The study, taken as a whole, reports: Whether the expanded NKG2C+ T cell clones recognized HCMV remained unclear.

TCRdb reanalyzed the 5' RACE reads, giving one entry per CDR3 protein sequence and no DNA. The repertoire shows hundreds of thousands of distinct CDR3 sequences; the top ten hold less than 4.5%. The J gene is TRBJ1-1, the V gene TRBV7-9. The source of this sequence is a man between 18 and 35 years old in good health. Sequenced material: blood T cells: a sorted CD56 or NKG2C T cell subset, CD4+ or CD8+ T cells, or bulk PBMC T cells (not recorded which). The CDR3 loop reads CASSFISVLAFEAFF.